This TCR beta chain was observed in a study of T-cell reconstitution after alpha-beta-depleted transplantation in children (dated by TCRdb to the mid-2010s). Context from the whole study: The study quantitatively tracked T-cell immune reconstitution after TCRalphabeta/CD19-depleted allogeneic hematopoietic cell transplantation in children using TCR repertoire profiling.

The library was made by PCR. Sequencing used an Illumina HiSeq 2500. To normalize quantification of the TCRbeta repertoire, the TCR libraries were built with molecular barcoding that relied on unique molecular identifiers. TCRdb's own reprocessing of the public reads used fastp at Q25 and MiXCR and kept productive beta chains. CDR3 protein duplicates are merged, each entry listing the most common genes and DNA. This sample has about 500,000 distinct CDR3 sequences in its table, and 30% to 35% of those were observed once. Approximately 2.3% of the sample is taken by the ten largest. CDR1 and CDR2 were assigned from the germline V gene (reference sequence) as LGHDT and YNNKEL. The junction shows trimming of 5 bases on V and 4 bases on J, plus 12 bases between the germline ends. Counted from cysteine to phenylalanine, this CDR3 has 14 amino acids. Only CDR3 DNA is held: 42 bases, read in frame from base 1.

Concerning this clonotype itself: Which antigen it targets is not known. Within one base of it there is no much larger clone, and no base qualities were kept.

The sample consisted of PBMCs from the stem cell graft donor, taken from the stem cell graft. The clonotype was recovered from a human donor who donated a stem cell graft to a child with aplastic anemia. The sequence links TRBV3-1 to TRBJ2-1, with the D call perhaps TRBD1 or TRBD2, as 5 bases match in each case. CDR3 protein: CASSTQGEYNEQFF. The nucleotide sequence reads as follows: TGTGCCAGCAGCACCCAGGGAGAGTACAATGAGCAGTTCTTC.